These 18 T cell receptor beta chains share one sample of origin, sequenced in a study of cytomegalovirus exposure and HLA in healthy donors. Vbeta (60) and Jbeta (13) primers were used in the PCR. Produced via immunoSEQ multiplex PCR; TCRdb's table is partial and in-frame only. The sample shows 180,000 or so clones, 75% to 85% of them seen only once. Sequenced material: PBMCs. The receptors were sampled from a man aged 18 to 29 in good health and CMV-seronegative.

This chain links TRBV2 with TRBJ2-5; TRBD1 might be the D (5 bases). CDR1 is SNHLY and CDR2 is FYNNEI in the germline V gene. The CDR3 spans 16 residues. V dropped 3 bases and J dropped 1 base, with 15 bases sitting between them. In nucleotides, the CDR3 is TGTGCCAGCAGTGAGGGGCAAGGGGAACTCCAAGAGACCCAGTACTTC. Encoded protein: CASSEGQGELQETQYF.

The chain joins TRBV18 to TRBJ2-7; TRBD2 matches 14 bases. Germline loops: CDR1 KGHSH, CDR2 LQKENI. J was trimmed by 7 bases and V by 3 bases; bases with no gene match: 11. CDR3 length: 17 residues. The CDR3: CASSPTPGLAGEGEQYF. The CDR3 bases are TGTGCCAGCTCACCCACTCCGGGACTAGCGGGGGAGGGGGAGCAGTACTTC. Full variable domain (missing parts from reference TRBV18 and TRBJ2-7): NAGVMQNPRHLVRRRGQEARLRCSPMKGHSHVYWYRQLPEEGLKFMVYLQKENIIDESGMPKERFSAEFPKEGPSILRIQQVVRGDSAAYFCASSPTPGLAGEGEQYFGPGTRLTVT.

A few counts support this clone. The J gene is TRBJ1-2, the V gene TRBV29-1; 7 nucleotides match TRBD1. The CDR3 runs to 13 residues. Germline V gene data show CDR1 as SQVTM and CDR2 as ANQGSEA. The J segment lost 4 bases and the V segment lost 4 bases, leaving 6 bases of the junction unmatched. CDR3 residues: CSVAKTGTYGYTF. The CDR3 nucleotides are TGCAGCGTTGCCAAGACAGGGACCTATGGCTACACCTTC.

The V call is TRBV5-6, the J call TRBJ2-7, with D unresolved. The CDR3 contains 14 residues. Per germline, CDR1 SGHDT and CDR2 YYEEEE. The V and J ends lost 1 base and 2 bases respectively, with 10 bases between them. CDR3 nucleotides: TGTGCCAGCAGCTTGCCTGGCCAAACCTACGAGCAGTACTTC. Its protein is CASSLPGQTYEQYF.

This rearrangement joins TRBV9 to TRBJ2-1, with D unresolved. V was trimmed by 0 bases and J by 8 bases, leaving 12 bases between them. Germline V lookup: CDR1 SGDLS, CDR2 YYNGEE. The CDR3 consists of 14 residues. The CDR3 nucleotides are TGTGCCAGCAGCGTAGGGTCTGCTATGGATGAGCAGTTCTTC. It specifies CASSVGSAMDEQFF.

The chain joins TRBV6-4 to TRBJ1-5, with 8 positions matching TRBD1. Germline CDR1 reads MRHNA; CDR2 reads SNTAGT. Losses at the gene ends were 4 bases for V and 7 bases for J; bases not matched to a gene: 6. This CDR3 has 14 residues. The chain's CDR3 is CASSVTGESQPQHF. As DNA, the CDR3 is TGTGCCAGCAGTGTGACAGGGGAGAGCCAGCCCCAGCATTTT.

V is TRBV4-3 and J is TRBJ2-1; D not resolved. The CDR3 length is 15 residues. V lost 0 bases and J lost 7, with 13 bases in between. Germline assignment: CDR1 LGHNA and CDR2 YSLEER. CDR3 amino acids: CASSQDPLVGNEQFF. CDR3 nucleotides: TGCGCCAGCAGCCAAGATCCCCTAGTCGGGAATGAGCAGTTCTTC.

This sequence joins TRBV9 and TRBJ1-1; tentatively, D is TRBD1 (6 bases). V was clipped by 10 bases and J by 8 bases, with 9 bases between them. CDR3 length: 9 amino acids. The germline gives CDR1 SGDLS, CDR2 YYNGEE. The chain's CDR3 is CAGTGEAFF. Here the CDR3 DNA reads TGTGCCGGAACAGGGGAAGCTTTCTTT.

The chain uses TRBV29-1 and TRBJ2-2; 8 nucleotides match TRBD2. The junction had 7 bases not matched to a gene; V was cut back by 5 bases and J by 8 bases. The germline gives CDR1 SQVTM, CDR2 ANQGSEA. This CDR3 has 13 residues. Written as DNA, the CDR3 is TGCAGCGTTCGGGAGGGAACGAGTGGGGAGCTGTTTTTT. This codes for CSVREGTSGELFF.

The gene calls are TRBV19 and TRBJ2-7; D possibly corresponds to TRBD2 (6 bases). The CDR3 runs to 14 residues. CDR1 is LNHDA, CDR2 SQIVND, per germline (reference sequence). The ends were cut back, 1 base at V and 4 bases at J, with 11 bases in the middle. The CDR3 region is CASSIGAGLYEQYF. CDR3 nucleotides: TGTGCCAGTAGTATAGGTGCGGGGTTATACGAGCAGTACTTC.

The chain links TRBV7-2 to TRBJ1-2; 9 bases line up with TRBD1. There are 18 residues in the CDR3. V was clipped by 5 bases and J by 5 bases; unmatched bases: 18. CDR1 and CDR2 (germline): SGHTA, FQGNSA. In nucleotides, the CDR3 is TGTGCCAGCAGCCCCCAAACCGGACCCACAGGGGGCAGGTATGGCTACACCTTC. Amino acids: CASSPQTGPTGGRYGYTF.

This rearrangement joins TRBV6-5 to TRBJ1-2; 9 bases match TRBD1. The germline gives CDR1 MNHEY, CDR2 SVGAGI. With V trimmed by 0 bases and J by 10 bases, 9 bases remained unmatched. CDR3 size: 15 residues. CDR3 sequence (DNA): TGTGCCAGCAGTTACTCGGGACAGGGTGCAGTTGTCTACACCTTC. Its protein product is CASSYSGQGAVVYTF.

The chain is built from TRBV9 and TRBJ2-3, with D hard to call. The CDR3 is 15 residues long. V shed 2 bases and J shed 2 bases, with 12 bases lying between them. CDR1 and CDR2 from the germline V gene are SGDLS and YYNGEE. CDR3 in amino acids: CASSVEPLLTDTQYF. The CDR3 DNA reads TGTGCCAGCAGCGTTGAGCCCCTCCTCACAGATACGCAGTATTTT.

The table lists this clone with a few counts. The chain uses TRBV30 and TRBJ1-1, with TRBD1 matching 11 bases. Germline loops: CDR1 GTSNPN, CDR2 SVGIG (reference sequence). Trimming cost V 3 bases and J 4 bases; bases outside gene matches: 7. The CDR3 spans 15 residues. CDR3 nucleotide sequence: TGTGCCTGGAGGGCTCCCGGGACAGGGGGCACTGAAGCTTTCTTT. It is translated as CAWRAPGTGGTEAFF.

This clone occurred a few times. The chain employs TRBV10-3 and TRBJ2-4; 7 nucleotides match TRBD2. V lost 4 bases, J lost 9 bases, and 6 bases stayed unmatched. Per germline, CDR1 ENHRY and CDR2 SYGVKD. This CDR3 comprises 13 residues. The CDR3 DNA reads TGTGCCATCAGTGGAACTAGCGATAGCATTCAGTACTTC. This encodes CAISGTSDSIQYF.

This clone was seen a few times. V gene TRBV5-6 combines with J gene TRBJ1-1, with TRBD1 matching over 8 bases. Trimming at V came to 7 bases and at J to 1 base, leaving 9 bases not matched to a gene. The CDR3 is 15 residues long. In germline, CDR1 is SGHDT, CDR2 YYEEEE. The CDR3 DNA reads TGTGCCAGCTTCCTTCCCGGGACAGGGAACACTGAAGCTTTCTTT. It specifies CASFLPGTGNTEAFF.

The rearrangement joins TRBV6-6 to TRBJ2-6; 7 nucleotides line up with TRBD1. Germline CDR1 MNHNY, CDR2 SVGAGI (reference sequence). Losses at the gene ends were 5 bases for V and 4 bases for J; bases not matched to a gene: 8. There are 16 residues in the CDR3. CDR3 residues: CASSNQRGQGANVLTF. CDR3 coding DNA: TGTGCCAGCAGTAATCAAAGGGGGCAGGGGGCCAACGTCCTGACTTTC.

This clone was observed a few times. V is TRBV4-3 and J is TRBJ2-7, with 8 bases identical to TRBD1. This CDR3 spans 15 amino acids. J gave up 6 bases and V 1 base, and 8 bases lay outside the gene matches. Germline CDR1 is LGHNA and CDR2 is YSLEER. The CDR3 here is CASSQGQGSVGEQYF. In DNA form, the CDR3 reads TGCGCCAGCAGCCAAGGACAGGGGTCGGTGGGCGAGCAGTACTTC.